This T cell receptor (beta chain) was identified during a study of blood T cell repertoires in COVID-19. The wider study: There were acute and convalescent COVID-19 samples, and they came from the United States, Italy and Spain. T cells, B-cell-depleted T cells, or PBMCs supplied cDNA or gDNA.

In the study's own analysis: Amplified reference gene primers provided the basis for estimating nucleated cell counts. Sequencing was performed with immunoSEQ multiplex PCR; in TCRdb, only in-frame clones are kept and a portion is missing. D and trimming come from the DNA, and the V and J calls and clone size come from that table. The sample contains approximately 80,000 clones, around three quarters of which appear only once. With 2 bases clipped from V and 1 base from J, the junction kept 7 bases outside the gene matches. This CDR3 is 16 amino acids long. The germline CDR1 and CDR2 sequences are MNHEY and SVGEGT.

This sequence joins TRBV6-2 or TRBV6-3 and TRBJ2-5, with 7 bases matching TRBD2. Source material: peripheral blood. The TCR comes from a man aged 45 to 65 with active or convalescent COVID-19. CDR3 bases: TGTGCCAGCAGTTACCCCCCCGGGGGGTTCCAAGAGACCCAGTACTTC. As protein: CASSYPPGGFQETQYF.